Described below is a single TCR beta chain sequence and its context. This sample was taken from a study of blood T cell repertoires in COVID-19. Germline assignment: CDR1 KGHDR and CDR2 SFDVKD. The CDR3 covers 16 residues. The V segment lost 4 bases and the J segment 5 bases; nucleotides outside the gene matches: 5. Using immunoSEQ multiplex PCR, the repertoire was profiled, and TCRdb retains in-frame clones only, with some absent. In the table there are about 310,000 clones, about 91% of which are singletons. The sample taken for sequencing was PBMCs or T cells enriched from blood (not recorded which). This chain connects TRBV24-1 to TRBJ2-1; 12 bases fit TRBD1. This receptor was identified in a woman between 35 and 50 years old who had recovered from COVID-19. The CDR3 DNA reads as TGTGCCACCAGTGACTCCGGGACAGGGGGCAACAATGAGCAGTTCTTC. Encoded protein: CATSDSGTGGNNEQFF.